This T cell receptor beta chain was documented in a study of graft-versus-host responses after intestinal transplantation. Looking at the study overall: Each of the recipients got a multivisceral, liver-intestinal, or isolated intestinal transplant. Induction with anti-thymocyte globulin, then tacrolimus and steroids for roughly 3 years, was given to all recipients.

Repertoires were generated with immunoSEQ multiplex PCR, while TCRdb's copy carries only in-frame clones and drops some. The sample includes under 85,000 clones, 90% of them seen just once. V lost 5 bases to trimming and J lost 12 bases; unmatched junction nucleotides: 8. Per germline, CDR1 MNHEY and CDR2 SMNVEV (reference sequence). The CDR3 sequence is 12 residues long. A note on this clone: The antigen is unknown.

This specimen was unstimulated CD8+ T cells sorted from spleen or lymph node cells, taken before intestinal transplant. The clonotype was recovered from a human donor who received an intestinal transplant. The chain joins TRBV27 to TRBJ2-7, with TRBD1 matching 9 bases. The CDR3: CASSPGQGWGYF. As DNA, the CDR3 is TGTGCCAGCAGTCCTGGACAGGGGTGGGGGTACTTC.